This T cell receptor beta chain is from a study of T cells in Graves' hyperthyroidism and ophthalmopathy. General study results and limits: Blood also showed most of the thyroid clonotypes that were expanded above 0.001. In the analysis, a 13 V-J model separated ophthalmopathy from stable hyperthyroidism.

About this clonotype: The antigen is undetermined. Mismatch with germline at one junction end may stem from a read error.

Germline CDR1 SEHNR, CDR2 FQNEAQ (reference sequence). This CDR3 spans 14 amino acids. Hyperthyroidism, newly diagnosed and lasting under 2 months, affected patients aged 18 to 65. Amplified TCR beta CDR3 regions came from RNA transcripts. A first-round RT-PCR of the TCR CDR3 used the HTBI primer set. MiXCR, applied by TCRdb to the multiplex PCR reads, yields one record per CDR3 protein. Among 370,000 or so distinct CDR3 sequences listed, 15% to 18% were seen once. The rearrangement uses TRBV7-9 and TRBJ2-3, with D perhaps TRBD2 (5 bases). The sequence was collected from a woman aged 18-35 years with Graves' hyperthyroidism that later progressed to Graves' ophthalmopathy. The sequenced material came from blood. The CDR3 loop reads CASSRARGTDTQYF. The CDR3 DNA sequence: TGCGCCAGCAGCCGGGCCCGCGGGACAGATACGCAGTATTTT.